The 4 T cell receptor beta chains given below trace back to one sample, sequenced in a study of vaccination effects on CD4 cells after COVID-19. No cognate antigen is known for these TCRs. The method was immunoSEQ multiplex PCR; TCRdb's version includes in-frame clones alone and lacks a portion of them. Of under 50,000 clones listed, around 70% are singletons. At the end of 10 days of culture, CD4+ T cells were isolated. The sequencing here drew on CD4+ T cells from PBMCs cultured without peptide, taken before COVID-19 vaccination. The receptor set was obtained from a human donor who had a prior SARS-CoV-2 infection.

This clone was seen just once. The CDR3 protein is CASSVGPTGYYEQYF. The CDR3 region has the DNA TGTGCCAGCAGCGTAGGACCGACAGGCTACTACGAGCAGTACTTC. The rearrangement uses TRBV9 and TRBJ2-7, with D possibly matching TRBD1 (6 bases). The CDR3 consists of 15 residues. Germline assignment: CDR1 SGDLS and CDR2 YYNGEE. V lost 0 bases and J lost 3, with 13 bases in between.

This sequence joins TRBV19 and TRBJ1-2; D may be TRBD1 (6 bases). V lost 5 bases to trimming and J lost 8 bases, with 18 bases between them. The V gene's germline CDR1 is LNHDA and CDR2 SQIVND (reference sequence). This CDR3 has 14 amino acids. The CDR3 bases are TGTGCCAGTAGTTTCGGGGGGCTGGAAGGAGGCTACACCTTC. This codes for CASSFGGLEGGYTF.

The rearrangement links TRBV5-1 to TRBJ2-5; TRBD1 agrees at 7 bases. Germline V gene sequence: CDR1 SGHRS, CDR2 YFSETQ. This CDR3 region has 15 residues. The V segment lost 1 base and the J segment 4 bases; nucleotides outside the gene matches: 7. CDR3 sequence: CASSLLIGQAETQYF. CDR3 in DNA: TGCGCCAGCAGCTTGCTAATAGGACAGGCAGAGACCCAGTACTTC.

This clone was counted a single time. The rearrangement uses TRBV20-1 and TRBJ2-1, with D perhaps matching TRBD2 (5 bases). The CDR3 has 13 residues. Per the germline V gene, CDR1 is DFQATT and CDR2 is SNEGSKA (reference sequence). V dropped 3 bases and J dropped 5 bases, with 11 bases sitting between them. CDR3 bases: TGCAGTGCTAGTCGCGGGTCGAACAATGAGCAGTTCTTC. Residues: CSASRGSNNEQFF.